This TCR beta chain appears in the sequencing data of a study of blood T cells in healthy people across ages. The CDR3 spans 17 residues. J lost 9 bases, V lost 1 base, and 17 bases had no gene match. The germline CDR1 and CDR2 sequences are DFQATT and SNEGSKA (reference sequence). The use of a sample-barcoded 5' primer and a J-beta primer mix characterized a second PCR of about 7 to 12 cycles. From the 5' RACE reads, TCRdb called clonotypes with MiXCR, one entry per CDR3 protein. The table includes some 1.6 million distinct CDR3 sequences, approximately 32% detected once. The TCR sequence derives from a woman aged 25-40 years in good health. Sequencing used blood. This rearrangement joins TRBV20-1 to TRBJ2-1, with TRBD2 matching over 8 bases. DNA of the CDR3: TGCAGTGCTAGAGGCCCGGGTAGGGTAGCGGGGTACGGTGAGCAGTTCTTC. Translated, it gives CSARGPGRVAGYGEQFF.